These T cell receptor beta chains were read from a single sample in a study of human T cells and chemical hapten exposure. TCRdb reprocessed the RACE reads with MiXCR, giving one entry per CDR3 protein. This table has about 82,000 distinct CDR3 sequences, roughly 13% appearing once. The material sequenced was whole blood, taken in connection with sensitization to the hapten diphenylcyclopropenone (DPC). These receptors came from a woman between 50 and 59 years old with alopecia areata. Some clones in this sample may be carry-over from other donors' samples. Both conserved end residues are part of each CDR3. The D gene is left open where the match is weak. The listing skips clone size in some rows; elsewhere it reads once, few, many or a size class.

V: TRBV4-2
size: NA
D: TRBD2
J: TRBJ2-7
DNA: TGTCCCAGCAGCCAACCGGGGGCTAGCGGGGGTAACTACGAGCAGTACTTC
CDR3: CPSSQPGASGGNYEQYF

V: TRBV27
size: many
D: TRBD2
J: TRBJ2-4
DNA: TGTGCCAGCAGTCGGGGACTAGCGGGACCCCCAGACATTCAGTACTTC
CDR3: CASSRGLAGPPDIQYF

V: TRBV29-1
size: many
D: NA
J: TRBJ1-1
DNA: TGCAGCGCCAGACAGTTGATGAACACTGAAGCTTTCTTT
CDR3: CSARQLMNTEAFF

V: TRBV5-4
size: many
D: NA
J: TRBJ2-7
DNA: TGTGCCAGCAGCTTAACAGGGAGCGAGCAGTACTTC
CDR3: CASSLTGSEQYF

V: TRBV6-6
size: many
D: NA
J: TRBJ1-5
DNA: TGTGCCAGCAATTACGCGAGCAATCAGCCCCAGCATTTT
CDR3: CASNYASNQPQHF

V: TRBV11-3
size: many
D: NA
J: TRBJ2-1
DNA: TGTGCCAGCAGCATAGAAGGCGGGATGGGAAATGAGCAGTTCTTC
CDR3: CASSIEGGMGNEQFF

V: TRBV20-1
size: few
D: NA
J: TRBJ1-1
DNA: TGCAGTGCTAGAGATGCGGGGCAGGGGAGTACTGAAGCTTTCTTT
CDR3: CSARDAGQGSTEAFF

V: TRBV3-1
size: few
D: NA
J: TRBJ2-2
DNA: TGTGCCAGCAGCCAAGGAGGCGGCGCGAACACCGGGGAGCTGTTTTTT
CDR3: CASSQGGGANTGELFF

V: TRBV2
size: NA
D: NA
J: TRBJ1-4
DNA: TGTGCCAGCAGATACACCGATGAAAAACTGTTTTTT
CDR3: CASRYTDEKLFF

V: TRBV29-1
size: many
D: TRBD2
J: TRBJ2-3
DNA: TGCAGCGTCGTCCTAGCGGGTTGGACAGATACGCAGTATTTT
CDR3: CSVVLAGWTDTQYF

V: TRBV20-1
size: NA
D: NA
J: TRBJ2-5
DNA: TGCAGTGCTAGGGGCCTAGTCCCAAACCTCGTCCAAGAGACCCAGTACTTC
CDR3: CSARGLVPNLVQETQYF

V: TRBV23-1
size: few
D: NA
J: TRBJ1-5
DNA: TGCGCCAGCAGTCAATCGTTCGGGGGATTGCAGCCCCAGCATTTT
CDR3: CASSQSFGGLQPQHF

V: TRBV29-1
size: many
D: NA
J: TRBJ2-3
DNA: TGCAGCGTTGAAGATCCGAGGGGAATATCCAGATGGGATACGCAGTATTTT
CDR3: CSVEDPRGISRWDTQYF

V: TRBV20-1
size: few
D: TRBD2
J: TRBJ2-3
DNA: TGCAGTGCCTGGGGGAGGGATACAGATACGCAGTATTTT
CDR3: CSAWGRDTDTQYF

V: TRBV5-1
size: NA
D: NA
J: TRBJ1-5
DNA: TGCGCCAGCAGCGCCGGGACCGGCAATCAGCCCCAGCATTTT
CDR3: CASSAGTGNQPQHF

V: TRBV7-6
size: many
D: NA
J: TRBJ2-1
DNA: TGTGCCAGCAGCTTTCAGGGTATCCACAATGAGCAGTTCTTC
CDR3: CASSFQGIHNEQFF

V: TRBV6-2/TRBV6-3
size: few
D: NA
J: TRBJ1-1
DNA: TGTGCCAGCAGCTACGGGTTCCTAAACACTGAAGCTTTCTTT
CDR3: CASSYGFLNTEAFF

V: TRBV10-1
size: few
D: NA
J: TRBJ1-1
DNA: TGCGCCAGCAGTGAGTCCGGCCAGGGTAAAGCTTTCTTT
CDR3: CASSESGQGKAFF

V: TRBV7-2
size: many
D: TRBD2
J: TRBJ2-1
DNA: TGTGCCAGCAGCTTAGGTTTAAGACTAGCGGGAGTGGGTTACAATGAGCAGTTCTTC
CDR3: CASSLGLRLAGVGYNEQFF

V: TRBV20-1
size: NA
D: TRBD1
J: TRBJ1-6
DNA: TGCAGTGCTAGAGTGGGACAGGATAATTCACCCCTCCACTTT
CDR3: CSARVGQDNSPLHF

V: TRBV29-1
size: many
D: NA
J: TRBJ1-2
DNA: TGCAGTGCCTTGGGACTGCTAGCTGATGGCTACACCTTC
CDR3: CSALGLLADGYTF

V: TRBV12-3/TRBV12-4
size: few
D: NA
J: TRBJ1-2
DNA: TGTGCCAGCAGTTTAGCCCGGGACACCGAGGGCTACACCTTC
CDR3: CASSLARDTEGYTF

V: TRBV2
size: few
D: TRBD2
J: TRBJ2-1
DNA: TGTGCCAGGACTAGCGGGGGAGCCAAGGATGAGCAGTTCTTC
CDR3: CARTSGGAKDEQFF

V: TRBV7-8
size: NA
D: TRBD1
J: TRBJ2-5
DNA: TGTGCCAGCAGCCGAAGAGGGACAGTAGGGAATTTCCAAGAGACCCAGTACTTC
CDR3: CASSRRGTVGNFQETQYF

V: TRBV5-1
size: NA
D: NA
J: TRBJ2-4
DNA: TGCGCCAGCAGCCGGGACAAGGTAGACATTCAGTACTTC
CDR3: CASSRDKVDIQYF

V: TRBV29-1
size: NA
D: TRBD2
J: TRBJ2-7
DNA: TGCAGCGTTGGACTAGCCGCCTCCTACGAGCAGTACTTC
CDR3: CSVGLAASYEQYF

V: TRBV11-2
size: few
D: TRBD2
J: TRBJ2-1
DNA: TGTGCCAGCAGCTTAGGTGTGAGCCTCAACACCGGCGGGAGCTCCTACAATGAGCAGTTCTTC
CDR3: CASSLGVSLNTGGSSYNEQFF

V: TRBV29-1
size: NA
D: TRBD2
J: TRBJ2-7
DNA: TGCAGCGTCGATGCTAGCGGCTCCTACGAGCAGTACTTC
CDR3: CSVDASGSYEQYF

V: TRBV5-1
size: few
D: NA
J: TRBJ1-1
DNA: TGCGCCAGCAGCAAGGACATAAACACTGAAGCTTTCTTT
CDR3: CASSKDINTEAFF

V: TRBV20-1
size: few
D: TRBD2
J: TRBJ2-7
DNA: TGCAGTGCTAGAGGACACGGACTAGCGGGAGATTACGAGCAGTACTTC
CDR3: CSARGHGLAGDYEQYF

V: TRBV9
size: few
D: NA
J: TRBJ2-2
DNA: TGTGCCAGCAGCGCCCCCCCGGCTGCCGGGGAGCTGTTTTTT
CDR3: CASSAPPAAGELFF

V: TRBV20-1
size: many
D: NA
J: TRBJ2-3
DNA: TGCAGTGCTAGTAGTAGCGGCACAGATACGCAGTATTTT
CDR3: CSASSSGTDTQYF

V: TRBV21-1
size: few
D: NA
J: TRBJ1-1
DNA: TGTGCCAGGGTAATGACAGGGAGTGGGACTGAAGCTTTCTTT
CDR3: CARVMTGSGTEAFF

V: TRBV20-1
size: NA
D: TRBD2
J: TRBJ2-2
DNA: TGCAGTGCTAGAGATACACTAGCGGAAAACACCGGGGAGCTGTTTTTT
CDR3: CSARDTLAENTGELFF

V: TRBV29-1
size: NA
D: TRBD2
J: TRBJ2-7
DNA: TGCAGCGTTGAAGCGACGACTAGCGGGAGGCGCTACGAGCAGTACTTC
CDR3: CSVEATTSGRRYEQYF

V: TRBV29-1
size: NA
D: TRBD1
J: TRBJ2-1
DNA: TGCAGCGTTGCCCAACTGACAGGGGGAAATGAGCAGTTCTTC
CDR3: CSVAQLTGGNEQFF

V: TRBV18
size: many
D: NA
J: TRBJ2-5
DNA: TGTGCCAGCTCACCAACAGGGATGGCGACCCAGTACTTC
CDR3: CASSPTGMATQYF

V: TRBV7-2
size: many
D: NA
J: TRBJ1-5
DNA: TGTGCCAGCAGCTCGAGGGTCACTCAGCCCCAGCATTTT
CDR3: CASSSRVTQPQHF

V: TRBV29-1
size: many
D: TRBD1
J: TRBJ2-2
DNA: TGCAGCGTTAACAGGGGAGGGGAGCTGTTTTTT
CDR3: CSVNRGGELFF

V: TRBV29-1
size: few
D: NA
J: TRBJ2-7
DNA: TGCAGCGTTGAAGACAGGGGATTCCACGAGCAGTACTTC
CDR3: CSVEDRGFHEQYF

V: TRBV2
size: NA
D: TRBD2
J: TRBJ2-2
DNA: TGTGCCAGCACCAGCGGGAGTTCTGTCGGGGAGCTGTTTTTT
CDR3: CASTSGSSVGELFF

V: TRBV11-2
size: many
D: TRBD2
J: TRBJ2-7
DNA: TGTGCCAGCAGCTTAGTAGGACTAGCGGGAGCCGAGCAGTACTTC
CDR3: CASSLVGLAGAEQYF

V: TRBV3-1
size: few
D: TRBD1
J: TRBJ1-1
DNA: TGTGCCAGCAGCCAGGAACAGGGGGTCGCTGAAGCTTTCTTT
CDR3: CASSQEQGVAEAFF

V: TRBV18
size: NA
D: NA
J: TRBJ1-1
DNA: TGTGCCAGCTCACCCACACAGACAGATAACACTGAAGCTTTCTTT
CDR3: CASSPTQTDNTEAFF

V: TRBV5-1
size: few
D: TRBD1
J: TRBJ1-4
DNA: TGCGCCAGCAGCTGGGACAGGGGCCGAGAAAAACTGTTTTTT
CDR3: CASSWDRGREKLFF

V: TRBV30
size: many
D: NA
J: TRBJ1-2
DNA: TGTGCCTGGAGTGTTATCGGGGGCTATGGCTACACCTTC
CDR3: CAWSVIGGYGYTF

V: TRBV12-3/TRBV12-4
size: many
D: NA
J: TRBJ1-2
DNA: NA
CDR3: CASSTTFASGTF

V: TRBV5-6
size: NA
D: NA
J: TRBJ2-4
DNA: TGTGCCAGCAGCCCGGCCGGACCAGGAAGGAGAAACATTCAGTACTTC
CDR3: CASSPAGPGRRNIQYF

V: TRBV7-6
size: few
D: TRBD2
J: TRBJ2-3
DNA: TGTGTCAGCAGGGGACTAGCGGGAACAGATACGCAGTATTTT
CDR3: CVSRGLAGTDTQYF

V: TRBV24-1
size: few
D: TRBD1
J: TRBJ1-1
DNA: TGTGCCACCAGTGATGGGGGACAGGGAAACACTGAAGCTTTCTTT
CDR3: CATSDGGQGNTEAFF

V: TRBV25-1
size: many
D: NA
J: TRBJ2-7
DNA: TGTGCCATCCCTCCCAACGGCGGAGCGAGCTCCTACGAGCAGTACTTC
CDR3: CAIPPNGGASSYEQYF

V: TRBV7-8
size: many
D: NA
J: TRBJ2-7
DNA: TGTGCCAGCAGCGCCCGTCGGGAGCTCGCCTACGAGCAGTACTTC
CDR3: CASSARRELAYEQYF

V: TRBV28
size: NA
D: TRBD1
J: TRBJ2-7
DNA: TGTGCCAGCAGTCCCGGGACAGGGTTATCCTACGAGCAGTACTTC
CDR3: CASSPGTGLSYEQYF

V: TRBV10-2
size: few
D: NA
J: TRBJ2-1
DNA: TGCGCCAGCAGTGAGTCGTCAAACCGCCATGAGCAGTTCTTC
CDR3: CASSESSNRHEQFF

V: TRBV13
size: many
D: NA
J: TRBJ1-6
DNA: TGTGCCAGCAGGAGGATCGGTCGTGCACCCCTCCACTTT
CDR3: CASRRIGRAPLHF

V: TRBV29-1
size: few
D: TRBD1
J: TRBJ2-7
DNA: TGCAGCGTAGCCCGGGACAGCACCATGGGGCAGTACTTC
CDR3: CSVARDSTMGQYF

V: TRBV11-2
size: NA
D: NA
J: TRBJ1-6
DNA: TGTGCCAGCAGCTTAGGGACAAACTATAATTCACCCCTCCACTTT
CDR3: CASSLGTNYNSPLHF

V: TRBV28
size: few
D: TRBD2
J: TRBJ2-7
DNA: TGTGCCAGCAGTTTAGGGACTAGCGGGCGGACCTACGAGCAGTACTTC
CDR3: CASSLGTSGRTYEQYF

V: TRBV20-1
size: NA
D: TRBD1
J: TRBJ1-4
DNA: TGCAGTGCTAGAAAGACAGGGGAGGAAAAACTGTTTTTT
CDR3: CSARKTGEEKLFF